These T cell receptor beta chains were read from a single sample in a study of T cells after yellow fever vaccination. TCRdb reprocessed the 5' RACE reads with MiXCR, giving one entry per CDR3 protein. The table includes hundreds of thousands of distinct CDR3 sequences, 8.7% detected once. The sample here was PBMCs, taken on the day of the first yellow fever vaccination. Receptors originate from a man aged 18 to 29 who received the YFV17D yellow fever vaccine. Both conserved end residues are part of each CDR3. The D gene is left open where the match is weak. Clone size is not always given. Where it is, it says once, few, many or a class for expanded clones.

>TRBV20-1|TRBJ2-7|NA|TRBD1
CSATGQGSSYEQYF
TGCAGTGCCACGGGACAGGGGAGCTCCTACGAGCAGTACTTC
>TRBV29-1|TRBJ2-7|NA|NA
CSVGGSLDEQYF
TGCAGCGTAGGAGGGAGCTTGGACGAGCAGTACTTC
>TRBV2|TRBJ1-5|few|NA
CASSDPGGQPQHF
TGTGCCAGCAGTGACCCCGGGGGTCAGCCCCAGCATTTT
>TRBV7-8|TRBJ1-1|NA|NA
CASSFVFGMNTEAFF
TGTGCCAGCAGCTTCGTGTTCGGCATGAACACTGAAGCTTTCTTT
>TRBV20-1|TRBJ1-5|NA|NA
CSARADRNQPQHF
TGCAGTGCTAGAGCCGACAGGAATCAGCCCCAGCATTTT
>TRBV2|TRBJ2-1|NA|NA
CASSESSLQVSLNEQFF
TGTGCCAGCAGTGAATCGAGTTTGCAGGTGTCGCTAAATGAGCAGTTCTTC
>TRBV12-3/TRBV12-4|TRBJ2-1|few|NA
CASSPGPGTPTEQFF
TGTGCCAGCAGCCCCGGGCCCGGGACTCCCACCGAGCAGTTCTTC
>TRBV30|TRBJ1-5|NA|NA
CAWSERGGQPQHF
TGTGCCTGGAGTGAGAGGGGGGGCCAGCCCCAGCATTTT
>TRBV5-6|TRBJ2-7|NA|NA
CARSPGGRWASDYEQYF
TGTGCCAGGAGCCCCGGGGGTAGGTGGGCTTCCGACTACGAGCAGTACTTC
>TRBV7-2|TRBJ1-2|NA|NA
CASSLGSTAMRGYTF
TGTGCCAGCAGCTTAGGGTCGACAGCAATGAGGGGCTACACCTTC
>TRBV7-9|TRBJ2-4|few|NA
CASSQRDSGAKNIQYF
TGTGCCAGCAGCCAAAGGGACTCGGGAGCCAAAAACATTCAGTACTTC
>TRBV5-5|TRBJ2-1|NA|NA
CASSEMAAYNEQFF
TGTGCCAGCAGCGAGATGGCGGCCTACAATGAGCAGTTCTTC
>TRBV6-1|TRBJ2-7|NA|NA
CASSPAPTYEQYF
TGTGCCAGCAGCCCGGCGCCTACCTACGAGCAGTACTTC
>TRBV5-1|TRBJ2-2|NA|NA
CASSFSQANTGELFF
TGCGCCAGCAGCTTTAGCCAAGCTAACACCGGGGAGCTGTTTTTT
>TRBV12-3/TRBV12-4|TRBJ2-5|few|TRBD2
CASRQGEGETQYF
TGTGCCAGCAGGCAAGGGGAGGGAGAGACCCAGTACTTC
>TRBV6-2/TRBV6-3|TRBJ2-1|few|TRBD1
CASSDAPGTGRYEQFF
TGTGCCAGCAGTGACGCACCCGGGACAGGGCGCTATGAGCAGTTCTTC
>TRBV20-1|TRBJ2-5|NA|TRBD2
CSARGTSGGSQTQYF
TGCAGTGCTAGGGGGACTAGCGGGGGGTCCCAGACCCAGTACTTC
>TRBV2|TRBJ2-3|many|TRBD2
CASSETLTGLATDTQYF
TGTGCCAGCAGTGAGACCTTGACGGGACTAGCCACAGATACGCAGTATTTT
>TRBV28|TRBJ1-2|few|TRBD1
CASSPVRDRSYNYGYTF
TGTGCCAGCAGCCCGGTCCGGGACAGATCCTATAACTATGGCTACACCTTC
>TRBV10-3|TRBJ2-7|NA|NA
CAISGAYEQYF
TGTGCCATCAGTGGGGCCTACGAGCAGTACTTC
>TRBV13|TRBJ1-1|few|NA
CASSLGRTANTEAFF
TGTGCCAGCAGCTTAGGAAGGACAGCGAACACTGAAGCTTTCTTT
>TRBV10-3|TRBJ2-5|few|TRBD2
CAVGTSGGETQYF
TGTGCCGTCGGGACTAGCGGGGGGGAGACCCAGTACTTC
>TRBV29-1|TRBJ1-3|few|NA
CSVAQAATSGGNTIYF
TGCAGCGTTGCCCAGGCCGCTACCTCTGGAGGAAACACCATATATTTT
>TRBV7-2|TRBJ1-2|many|NA
CASSPDTYGYTF
TGTGCCAGCAGCCCGGACACCTATGGCTACACCTTC
>TRBV5-4|TRBJ2-2|NA|NA
CACGEAPGELFF
TGTGCCTGCGGCGAGGCTCCCGGGGAGCTGTTTTTT
>TRBV27|TRBJ2-5|NA|NA
CASSRRGGDSQETQYF
TGTGCCAGCAGTCGGCGGGGAGGGGACAGCCAAGAGACCCAGTACTTC
>TRBV9|TRBJ1-1|few|NA
CASSGVRMNTEAFF
TGTGCCAGCAGCGGGGTACGGATGAACACTGAAGCTTTCTTT
>TRBV29-1|TRBJ2-2|NA|TRBD2
CSVGGGGARTGELFF
TGCAGCGTTGGTGGCGGGGGGGCGAGGACCGGGGAGCTGTTTTTT
>TRBV20-1|TRBJ2-3|NA|NA
CSAPTPRAFGDTQYF
TGCAGTGCTCCGACCCCCAGGGCTTTTGGAGATACGCAGTATTTT
>TRBV5-4|TRBJ2-3|few|NA
CASSFSRGADTQYF
TGTGCCAGCAGCTTTTCCCGGGGCGCAGATACGCAGTATTTT
>TRBV28|TRBJ1-6|NA|TRBD1
CASSTDRGVSPLHF
TGTGCCAGCAGTACAGACAGGGGTGTATCACCCCTCCACTTT
>TRBV3-1|TRBJ2-2|many|NA
CASSQEDKNTGELFF
TGTGCCAGCAGCCAAGAGGATAAGAACACCGGGGAGCTGTTTTTT
>TRBV4-2|TRBJ2-6|NA|NA
CASSQAYRGPGANVLTF
TGTGCCAGCAGCCAAGCGTATCGGGGTCCTGGGGCCAACGTCCTGACTTTC
>TRBV12-3/TRBV12-4|TRBJ1-2|few|NA
CASKTRQNYGYTF
TGTGCCAGCAAGACTCGGCAGAACTATGGCTACACCTTC
>TRBV11-2|TRBJ2-5|NA|TRBD2
CASSSRGGRETQYF
TGTGCCAGCAGCTCCCGGGGGGGGCGGGAGACCCAGTACTTC
>TRBV20-1|TRBJ2-7|NA|TRBD1
CSARDGGGQGLVPGEQYF
TGCAGTGCTAGAGATGGGGGGGGACAGGGATTGGTTCCGGGCGAGCAGTACTTC
>TRBV12-3/TRBV12-4|TRBJ1-6|NA|NA
CASSLNTDNSPLHF
TGTGCCAGCAGTTTAAATACGGATAATTCACCCCTCCACTTT
>TRBV4-2|TRBJ1-2|NA|NA
CASSQDGGVGYGYTF
TGTGCCAGCAGCCAAGATGGCGGGGTTGGGTATGGCTACACCTTC
>TRBV20-1|TRBJ1-5|NA|TRBD1
CSAGTAVNQPQHF
TGCAGTGCTGGGACAGCAGTCAATCAGCCCCAGCATTTT
>TRBV7-6|TRBJ2-2|few|NA
CASSPRWGELFF
TGTGCCAGCAGCCCTCGGTGGGGGGAGCTGTTTTTT
>TRBV11-2|TRBJ1-5|few|NA
CASSQTLRTDSLHQPQHF
TGTGCCAGCAGCCAGACATTACGGACAGACAGCTTACACCAGCCCCAGCATTTT
>TRBV3-1|TRBJ2-3|NA|NA
CVSSLSRATDTQYF
TGTGTCAGCAGCCTTAGCCGGGCCACAGATACGCAGTATTTT
>TRBV3-1|TRBJ2-3|few|NA
CASSHWTSTDTQYF
TGTGCCAGCAGCCATTGGACTAGCACAGATACGCAGTATTTT
>TRBV25-1|TRBJ2-3|many|NA
CASSELGTDTQYF
TGTGCCAGCAGTGAATTGGGCACAGATACGCAGTATTTT
>TRBV3-1|TRBJ1-6|many|NA
CASSPTLGGSPLHF
TGTGCCAGCAGCCCTACCCTCGGGGGTTCACCCCTCCACTTT
>TRBV4-3|TRBJ2-2|NA|TRBD2
CASSQEIRAGGSNTGELFF
TGCGCCAGCAGCCAAGAAATAAGAGCGGGGGGCTCGAACACCGGGGAGCTGTTTTTT
>TRBV6-2/TRBV6-3|TRBJ2-5|few|NA
CASSYTVNQETQYF
TGTGCCAGCAGTTACACGGTTAACCAAGAGACCCAGTACTTC
>TRBV11-2|TRBJ2-7|NA|TRBD1
CASRAGTGIPYEQYF
TGTGCCAGCAGAGCCGGGACAGGGATCCCCTACGAGCAGTACTTC